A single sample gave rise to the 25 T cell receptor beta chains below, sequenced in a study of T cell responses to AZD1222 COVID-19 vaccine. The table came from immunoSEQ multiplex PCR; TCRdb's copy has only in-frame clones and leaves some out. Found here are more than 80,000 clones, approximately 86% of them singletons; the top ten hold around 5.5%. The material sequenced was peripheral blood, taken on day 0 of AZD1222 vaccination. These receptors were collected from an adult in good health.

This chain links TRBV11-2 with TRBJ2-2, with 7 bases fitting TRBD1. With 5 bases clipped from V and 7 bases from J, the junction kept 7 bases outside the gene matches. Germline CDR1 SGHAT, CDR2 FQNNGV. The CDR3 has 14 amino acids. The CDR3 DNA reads TGTGCCAGCAGCCCGGGGACAGTTGGCGGGGAGCTGTTTTTT. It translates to CASSPGTVGGELFF.

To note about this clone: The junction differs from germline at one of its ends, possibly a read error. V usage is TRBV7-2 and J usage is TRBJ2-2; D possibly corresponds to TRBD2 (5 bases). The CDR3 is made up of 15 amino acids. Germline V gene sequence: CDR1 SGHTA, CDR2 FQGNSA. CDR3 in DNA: TGTGCCAGCAGCCTGGACTTTCCGAGCACCCGGGAGCTGTTTTTT. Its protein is CASSLDFPSTRELFF.

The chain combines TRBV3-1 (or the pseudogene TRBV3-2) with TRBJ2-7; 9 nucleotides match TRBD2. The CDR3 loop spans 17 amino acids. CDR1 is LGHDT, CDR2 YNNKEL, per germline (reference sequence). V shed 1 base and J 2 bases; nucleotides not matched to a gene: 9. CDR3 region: CASSQVGTSWGTYEQYF. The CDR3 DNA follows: TGTGCCAGCAGCCAAGTTGGGACTAGCTGGGGGACCTACGAGCAGTACTTC.

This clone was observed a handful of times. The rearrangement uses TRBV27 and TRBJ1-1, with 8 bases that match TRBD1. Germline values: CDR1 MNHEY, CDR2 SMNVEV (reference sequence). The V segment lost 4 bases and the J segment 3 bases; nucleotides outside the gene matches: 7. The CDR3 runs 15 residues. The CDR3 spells CASSSTGGLYTEAFF. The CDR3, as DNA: TGTGCCAGCAGTTCAACAGGGGGTTTGTACACTGAAGCTTTCTTT.

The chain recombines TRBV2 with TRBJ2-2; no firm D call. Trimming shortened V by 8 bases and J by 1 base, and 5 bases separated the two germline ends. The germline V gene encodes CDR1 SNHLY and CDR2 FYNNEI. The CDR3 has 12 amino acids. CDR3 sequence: CASAGNTGELFF. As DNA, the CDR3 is TGTGCCAGCGCAGGGAACACCGGGGAGCTGTTTTTT.

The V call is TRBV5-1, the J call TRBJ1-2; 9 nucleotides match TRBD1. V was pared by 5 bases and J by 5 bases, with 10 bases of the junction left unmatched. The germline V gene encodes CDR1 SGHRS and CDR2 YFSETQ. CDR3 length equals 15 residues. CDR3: CASSPLGDRDYGYTF. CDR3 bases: TGCGCCAGCAGTCCCCTTGGGGACAGGGATTATGGCTACACCTTC. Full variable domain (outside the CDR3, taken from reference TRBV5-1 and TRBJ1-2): KAGVTQTPRYLIKTRGQQVTLSCSPISGHRSVSWYQQTPGQGLQFLFEYFSETQRNKGNFPGRFSGRQFSNSRSEMNVSTLELGDSALYLCASSPLGDRDYGYTFGSGTRLTVV.

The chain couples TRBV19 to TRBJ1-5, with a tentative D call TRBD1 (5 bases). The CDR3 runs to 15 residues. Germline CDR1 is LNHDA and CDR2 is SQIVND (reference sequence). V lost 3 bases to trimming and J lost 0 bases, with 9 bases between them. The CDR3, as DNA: TGTGCCAGTAGTATCCGGGGGGTTAGCAATCAGCCCCAGCATTTT. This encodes CASSIRGVSNQPQHF.

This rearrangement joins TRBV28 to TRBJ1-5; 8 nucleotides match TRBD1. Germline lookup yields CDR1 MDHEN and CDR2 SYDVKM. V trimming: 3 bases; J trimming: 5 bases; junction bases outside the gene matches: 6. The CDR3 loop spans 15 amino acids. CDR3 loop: CASSFRGRGDQPQHF. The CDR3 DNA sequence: TGTGCCAGCAGTTTCAGGGGGCGGGGGGATCAGCCCCAGCATTTT.

CDR3 sequence reads: CASSPRTGLAGGAYEQYF. The CDR3 DNA follows: TGTGCCAGCAGCCCTCGGACAGGGCTAGCGGGAGGTGCCTACGAGCAGTACTTC. The V call is TRBV13, the J call TRBJ2-7; 11 nucleotides match TRBD2. With V trimmed by 5 bases and J by 2 bases, 14 bases remained unmatched. Germline V gives CDR1 PRHDT, CDR2 FYEKMQ (reference sequence). There are 18 residues in the CDR3.

This CDR3 is CASSSTRNFNEQFF. Here the CDR3 DNA reads TGTGCCAGCAGCTCGACTCGAAACTTCAATGAGCAGTTCTTC. V usage is TRBV7-6 and J usage is TRBJ2-1; no reliable D call. Germline values: CDR1 SGHVS, CDR2 FNYEAQ. Trimming shortened V by 4 bases and J by 6 bases, and 13 bases separated the two germline ends. The CDR3 has 14 residues.

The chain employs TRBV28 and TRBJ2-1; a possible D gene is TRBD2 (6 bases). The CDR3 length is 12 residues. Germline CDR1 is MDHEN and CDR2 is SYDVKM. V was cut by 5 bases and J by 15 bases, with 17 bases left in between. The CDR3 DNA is TGTGCCAGCAGTACTCCGGGACTTAAGCCGTTCTTC. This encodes CASSTPGLKPFF.

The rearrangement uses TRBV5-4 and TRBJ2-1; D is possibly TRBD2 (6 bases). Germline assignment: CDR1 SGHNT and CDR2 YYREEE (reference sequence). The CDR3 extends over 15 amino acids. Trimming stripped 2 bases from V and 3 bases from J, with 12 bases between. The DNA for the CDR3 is TGTGCCAGCAGCTTTCCCGGGGGTCGCTACAATGAGCAGTTCTTC. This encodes CASSFPGGRYNEQFF.

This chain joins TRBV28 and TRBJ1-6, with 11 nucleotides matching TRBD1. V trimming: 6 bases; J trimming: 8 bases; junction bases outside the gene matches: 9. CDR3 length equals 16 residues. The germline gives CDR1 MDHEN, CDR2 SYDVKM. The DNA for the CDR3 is TGTGCCAGCAGCCCGGGACAGGGGGGATATCATTCACCCCTCCACTTT. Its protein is CASSPGQGGYHSPLHF. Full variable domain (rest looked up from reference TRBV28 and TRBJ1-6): DVKVTQSSRYLVKRTGEKVFLECVQDMDHENMFWYRQDPGLGLRLIYFSYDVKMKEKGDIPEGYSVSREKKERFSLILESASTNQTSMYLCASSPGQGGYHSPLHFGNGTRLTVT.

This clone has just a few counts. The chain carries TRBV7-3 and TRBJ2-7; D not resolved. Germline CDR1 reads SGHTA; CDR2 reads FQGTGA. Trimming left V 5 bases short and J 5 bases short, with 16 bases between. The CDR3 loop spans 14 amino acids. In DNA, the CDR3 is TGTGCCAGCAGCCCTGGGAACAGCATTCACGAGCAGTACTTC. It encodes CASSPGNSIHEQYF.

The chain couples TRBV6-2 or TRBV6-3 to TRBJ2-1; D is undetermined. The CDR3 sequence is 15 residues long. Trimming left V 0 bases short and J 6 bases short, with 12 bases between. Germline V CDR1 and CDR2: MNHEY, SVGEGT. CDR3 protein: CASSYSAGLGNEQFF. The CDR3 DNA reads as TGTGCCAGCAGTTACTCAGCCGGGCTGGGCAATGAGCAGTTCTTC.

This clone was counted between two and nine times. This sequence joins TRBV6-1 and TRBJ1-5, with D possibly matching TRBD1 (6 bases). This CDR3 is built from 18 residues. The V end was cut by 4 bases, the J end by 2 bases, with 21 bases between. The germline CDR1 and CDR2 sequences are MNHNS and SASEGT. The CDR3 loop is CASSAASNTGTGNQPQHF. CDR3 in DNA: TGTGCCAGCAGTGCGGCCTCAAACACAGGGACGGGCAATCAGCCCCAGCATTTT.

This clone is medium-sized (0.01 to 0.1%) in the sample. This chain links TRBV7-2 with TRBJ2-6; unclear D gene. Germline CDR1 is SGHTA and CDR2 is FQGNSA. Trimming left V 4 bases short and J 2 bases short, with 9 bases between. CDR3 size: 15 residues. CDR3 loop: CASSSPRAGANVLTF. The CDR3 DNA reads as TGTGCCAGCAGCTCCCCACGGGCTGGGGCCAACGTCCTGACTTTC.

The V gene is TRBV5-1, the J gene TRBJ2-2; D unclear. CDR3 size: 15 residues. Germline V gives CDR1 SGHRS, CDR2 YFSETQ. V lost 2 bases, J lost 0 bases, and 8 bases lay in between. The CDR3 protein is CASSFGNPNTGELFF. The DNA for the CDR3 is TGCGCCAGCAGCTTTGGGAACCCGAACACCGGGGAGCTGTTTTTT.

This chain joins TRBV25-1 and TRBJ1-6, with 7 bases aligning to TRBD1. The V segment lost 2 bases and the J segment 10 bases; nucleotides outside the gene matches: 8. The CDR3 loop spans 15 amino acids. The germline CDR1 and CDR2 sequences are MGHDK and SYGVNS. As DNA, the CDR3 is TGTGCCAGCAGTGAACAGGGGGGGTCGGGCTCACCCCTCCACTTT. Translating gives CASSEQGGSGSPLHF.

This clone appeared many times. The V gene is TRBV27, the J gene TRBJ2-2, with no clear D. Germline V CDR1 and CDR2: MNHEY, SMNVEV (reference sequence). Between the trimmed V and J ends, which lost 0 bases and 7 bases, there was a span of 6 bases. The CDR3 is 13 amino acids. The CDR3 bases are TGTGCCAGCAGTTTATCGGAGAGCGGGGAGCTGTTTTTT. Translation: CASSLSESGELFF.

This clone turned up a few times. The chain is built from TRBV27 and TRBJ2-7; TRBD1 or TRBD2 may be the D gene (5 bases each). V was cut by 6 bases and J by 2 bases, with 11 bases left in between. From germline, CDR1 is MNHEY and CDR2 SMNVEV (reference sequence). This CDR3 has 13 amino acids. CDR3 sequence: CASRRGEAYEQYF. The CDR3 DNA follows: TGTGCCAGCAGGAGGGGAGAGGCCTACGAGCAGTACTTC.

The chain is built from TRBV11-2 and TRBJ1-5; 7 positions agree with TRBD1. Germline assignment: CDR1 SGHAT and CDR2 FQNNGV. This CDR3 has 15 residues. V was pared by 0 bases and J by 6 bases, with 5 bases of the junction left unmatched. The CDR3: CASSLEATGAQPQHF. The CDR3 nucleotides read TGTGCCAGCAGCTTAGAGGCTACAGGGGCTCAGCCCCAGCATTTT.

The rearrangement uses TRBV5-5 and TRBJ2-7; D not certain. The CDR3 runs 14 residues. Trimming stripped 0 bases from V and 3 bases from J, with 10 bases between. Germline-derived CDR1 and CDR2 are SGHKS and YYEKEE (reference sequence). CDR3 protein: CASSLEGTNYEQYF. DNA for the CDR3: TGTGCCAGCAGCTTGGAGGGCACCAACTACGAGCAGTACTTC. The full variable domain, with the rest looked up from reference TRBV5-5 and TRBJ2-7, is DAGVTQSPTHLIKTRGQQVTLRCSPISGHKSVSWYQQVLGQGPQFIFQYYEKEERGRGNFPDRFSARQFPNYSSELNVNALLLGDSALYLCASSLEGTNYEQYFGPGTRLTVT.

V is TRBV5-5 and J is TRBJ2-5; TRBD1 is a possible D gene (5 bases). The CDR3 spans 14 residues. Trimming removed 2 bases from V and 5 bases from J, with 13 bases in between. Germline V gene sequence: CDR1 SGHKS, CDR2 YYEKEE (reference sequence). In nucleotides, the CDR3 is TGTGCCAGCAGCTTTGTTAGGGGCCGGGAGACCCAGTACTTC. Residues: CASSFVRGRETQYF.

The CDR3 here is CASSQDPSGMAEAFF. CDR3 DNA sequence: TGTGCCAGCAGCCAAGATCCCTCTGGCATGGCTGAAGCTTTCTTT. V gene TRBV14 combines with J gene TRBJ1-1; no definite D call. The CDR3 has 15 residues. Germline-derived CDR1 and CDR2 are SGHDN and FVKESK. V was shortened by 0 bases and J by 6 bases, with 14 bases between the two germline ends.